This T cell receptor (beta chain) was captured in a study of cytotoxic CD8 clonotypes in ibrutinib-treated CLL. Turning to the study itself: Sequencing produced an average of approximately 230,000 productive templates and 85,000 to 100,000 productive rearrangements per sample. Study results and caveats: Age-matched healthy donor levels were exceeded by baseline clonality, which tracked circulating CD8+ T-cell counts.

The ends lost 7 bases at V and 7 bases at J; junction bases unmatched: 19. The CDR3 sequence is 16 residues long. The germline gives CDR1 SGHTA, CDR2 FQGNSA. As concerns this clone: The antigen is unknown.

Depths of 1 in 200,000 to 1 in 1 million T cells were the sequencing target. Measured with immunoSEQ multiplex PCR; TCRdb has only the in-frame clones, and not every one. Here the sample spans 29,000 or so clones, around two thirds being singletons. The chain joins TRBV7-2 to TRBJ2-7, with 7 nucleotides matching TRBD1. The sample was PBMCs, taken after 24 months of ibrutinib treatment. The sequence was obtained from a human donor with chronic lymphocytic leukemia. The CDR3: CASTIKGRGLIGEQYF. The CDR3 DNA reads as TGTGCCAGCACCATCAAGGGAAGGGGGCTAATCGGGGAGCAGTACTTC.